Shown below are 8 T cell receptor beta chains from a single sample sequenced in a study of CD8 T cells in Susac syndrome. The RNA input was roughly 0.45 to 1 ug, and it was reverse transcribed with random hexamers. Each CDR3 protein is one row after TCRdb ran MiXCR on the immunoSEQ multiplex PCR reads. The sample lists around 150,000 distinct CDR3 sequences; 85% to 95% were seen once. Sequenced sample: CD8+ T cells from PBMCs. The receptor set was obtained from a human donor with Susac syndrome.

CDR3 residues: CASSVLQGLDSGYTF. As DNA, the CDR3 is TGTGCCAGCAGTGTCCTACAGGGTCTGGATTCTGGCTACACCTTC. This chain joins TRBV6-1 and TRBJ1-2; tentative D call: TRBD1 (6 bases). The CDR3 totals 15 residues. The V and J ends lost 4 bases and 7 bases respectively, with 19 bases between them. Germline CDR1 reads MNHNS; CDR2 reads SASEGT.

J is TRBJ2-7 and V is TRBV30; the match to TRBD1 covers 11 bases. CDR3 length: 13 residues. Germline CDR1 GTSNPN, CDR2 SVGIG (reference sequence). Trimming took 5 bases from V and 3 from J; bases not matched to a gene: 3. CDR3 amino acids: CAWEGTGGYEQYF. The CDR3 DNA reads as TGTGCCTGGGAAGGGACAGGGGGCTACGAGCAGTACTTC. Full variable domain (remainder filled in from reference TRBV30 and TRBJ2-7): SQTIHQWPATLVQPVGSPLSLECTVEGTSNPNLYWYRQAAGRGLQLLFYSVGIGQISSEVPQNLSASRPQDRQFILSSKKLLLSDSGFYLCAWEGTGGYEQYFGPGTRLTVT.

The V and J genes are TRBV5-4 and TRBJ1-1, with unresolved D. V lost 6 bases and J lost 1, with 4 bases in between. CDR1 and CDR2 (germline): SGHNT, YYREEE (reference sequence). There are 11 residues in the CDR3. CDR3 coding DNA: TGTGCCAGCACCACGAACACTGAAGCTTTCTTT. Amino acid sequence: CASTTNTEAFF.

The J gene is TRBJ2-7, the V gene TRBV29-1, with 13 bases matching TRBD2. Looked up from germline, CDR1 is SQVTM and CDR2 is ANQGSEA. The CDR3 loop spans 14 amino acids. V shed 1 base, J shed 3 bases, and the junction held 0 bases outside the gene matches. The CDR3 region is CSVEGTSGSYEQYF. CDR3 bases: TGCAGCGTTGAAGGGACTAGCGGGAGCTACGAGCAGTACTTC.

The chain recombines TRBV6-5 with TRBJ2-7, with 7 bases lining up with TRBD2. V lost 0 bases to trimming and J lost 5 bases; unmatched junction nucleotides: 7. Germline V gives CDR1 MNHEY, CDR2 SVGAGI. The CDR3 is made up of 15 amino acids. The CDR3 DNA follows: TGTGCCAGCAGTTACTCCTTGGAGGGGAGGGACGAGCAGTACTTC. As protein: CASSYSLEGRDEQYF.

The table lists this clonotype with a count of one. This chain uses TRBV29-1 with TRBJ1-2, with TRBD1 matching over 9 bases. The CDR3 has 16 amino acids. The V gene end was trimmed by 0 bases and the J gene end by 2 bases; junction bases not matched to a gene: 7. The germline CDR1 and CDR2 sequences are SQVTM and ANQGSEA. This CDR3 reads CSVEDLRGQGNYGYTF. The CDR3 DNA reads TGCAGCGTTGAAGATCTTAGGGGACAGGGAAACTATGGCTACACCTTC.

The chain combines TRBV7-9 with TRBJ2-2; D is undetermined. V was shortened by 8 bases and J by 1 base, with 8 bases between the two germline ends. The CDR3 is 13 amino acids. Germline V gene data show CDR1 as SEHNR and CDR2 as FQNEAQ (reference sequence). The CDR3 DNA follows: TGTGCCAGCCCTTTCCAGAACACCGGGGAGCTGTTTTTT. Its translation: CASPFQNTGELFF.

This clonotype was detected once. The chain employs TRBV28 and TRBJ1-2, with no clear D. Trimming pared 5 bases from V and 3 bases from J, leaving 10 bases between. CDR1 and CDR2 from the germline V gene are MDHEN and SYDVKM. This CDR3 contains 13 residues. CDR3 residues: CASSGDIYYGYTF. DNA of the CDR3: TGTGCCAGCAGTGGTGACATTTACTATGGCTACACCTTC.